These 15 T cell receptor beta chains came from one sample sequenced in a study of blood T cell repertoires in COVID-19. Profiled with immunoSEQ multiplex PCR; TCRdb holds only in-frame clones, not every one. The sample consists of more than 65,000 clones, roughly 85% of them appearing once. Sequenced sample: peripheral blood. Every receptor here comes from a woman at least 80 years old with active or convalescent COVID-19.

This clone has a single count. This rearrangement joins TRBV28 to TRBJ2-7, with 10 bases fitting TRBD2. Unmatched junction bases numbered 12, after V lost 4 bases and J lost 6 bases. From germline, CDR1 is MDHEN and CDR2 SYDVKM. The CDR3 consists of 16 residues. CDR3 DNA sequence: TGTGCCAGCAGTTCCGGGACTAGCGCCCCCATTCGCGAGCAGTACTTC. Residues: CASSSGTSAPIREQYF. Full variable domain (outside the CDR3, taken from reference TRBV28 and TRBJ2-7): DVKVTQSSRYLVKRTGEKVFLECVQDMDHENMFWYRQDPGLGLRLIYFSYDVKMKEKGDIPEGYSVSREKKERFSLILESASTNQTSMYLCASSSGTSAPIREQYFGPGTRLTVT.

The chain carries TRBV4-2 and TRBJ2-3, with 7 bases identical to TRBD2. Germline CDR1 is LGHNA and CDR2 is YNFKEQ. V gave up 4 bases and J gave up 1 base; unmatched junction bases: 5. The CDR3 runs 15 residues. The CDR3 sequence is CASSPRDYGTDTQYF. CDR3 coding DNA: TGTGCCAGCAGCCCCCGGGACTATGGCACAGATACGCAGTATTTT.

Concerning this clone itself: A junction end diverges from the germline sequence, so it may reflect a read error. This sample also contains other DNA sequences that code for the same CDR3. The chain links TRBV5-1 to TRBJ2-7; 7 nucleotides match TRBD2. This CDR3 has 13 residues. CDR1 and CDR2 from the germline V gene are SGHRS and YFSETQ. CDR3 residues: CASTRAGVDEQYF. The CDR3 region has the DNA TGCGCTAGCACCAGGGCGGGGGTTGACGAGCAGTACTTC.

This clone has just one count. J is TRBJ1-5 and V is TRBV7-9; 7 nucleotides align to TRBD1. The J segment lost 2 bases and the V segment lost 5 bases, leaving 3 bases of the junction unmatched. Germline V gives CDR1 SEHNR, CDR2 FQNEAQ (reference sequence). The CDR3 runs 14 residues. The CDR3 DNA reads TGTGCCAGCAGCCTTACAGGGGGCAATCAGCCCCAGCATTTT. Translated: CASSLTGGNQPQHF.

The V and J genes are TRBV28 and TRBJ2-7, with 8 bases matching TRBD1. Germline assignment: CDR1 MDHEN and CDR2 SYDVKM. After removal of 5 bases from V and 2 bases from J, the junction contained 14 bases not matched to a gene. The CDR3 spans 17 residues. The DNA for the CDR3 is TGTGCCAGCAGTCCAGTCGCAGGGGGCGATATTACCTACGAGCAGTACTTC. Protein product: CASSPVAGGDITYEQYF.

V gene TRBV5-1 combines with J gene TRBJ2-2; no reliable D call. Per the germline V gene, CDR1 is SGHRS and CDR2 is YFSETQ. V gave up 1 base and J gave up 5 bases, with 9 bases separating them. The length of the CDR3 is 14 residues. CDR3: CASSLSGTTGELFF. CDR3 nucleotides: TGCGCCAGCAGCTTGTCGGGTACGACCGGGGAGCTGTTTTTT.

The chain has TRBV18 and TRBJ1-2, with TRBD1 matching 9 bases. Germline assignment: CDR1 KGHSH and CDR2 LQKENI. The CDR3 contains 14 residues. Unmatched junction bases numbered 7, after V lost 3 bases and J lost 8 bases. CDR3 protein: CASSPGQGREGYTF. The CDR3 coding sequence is TGTGCCAGCTCACCCGGACAGGGGAGAGAGGGCTACACCTTC.

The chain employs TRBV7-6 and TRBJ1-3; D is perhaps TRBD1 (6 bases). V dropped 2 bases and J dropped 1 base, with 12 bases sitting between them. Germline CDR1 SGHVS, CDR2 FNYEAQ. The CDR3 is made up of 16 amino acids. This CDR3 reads CASSLTGIGSGNTIYF. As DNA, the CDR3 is TGTGCCAGCAGCTTAACAGGGATTGGATCTGGAAACACCATATATTTT.

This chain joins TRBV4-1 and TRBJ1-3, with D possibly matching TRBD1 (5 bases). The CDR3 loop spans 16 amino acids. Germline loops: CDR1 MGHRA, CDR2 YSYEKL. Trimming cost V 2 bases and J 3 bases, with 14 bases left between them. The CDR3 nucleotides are TGCGCCAGCAGCCAATTTGTTCTGGGGGGTGGAAACACCATATATTTT. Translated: CASSQFVLGGGNTIYF.

This CDR3 reads CASSEQQGVKNIQYF. The CDR3, as DNA: TGTGCCAGCAGCGAACAACAGGGGGTTAAAAACATTCAGTACTTC. The chain joins TRBV28 to TRBJ2-4; TRBD1 aligns across 8 bases. Germline V gene data show CDR1 as MDHEN and CDR2 as SYDVKM. The CDR3 spans 15 residues. Trimming took 6 bases from V and 4 from J; bases not matched to a gene: 8.

The CDR3 is CAISQRRDIDLDGYTF. CDR3 in DNA: TGTGCCATCAGTCAGCGCCGGGACATCGACTTGGATGGCTACACCTTC. The J gene is TRBJ1-2, the V gene TRBV10-3; the D gene is possibly TRBD1 (6 bases). The germline CDR1 and CDR2 sequences are ENHRY and SYGVKD. V was pared by 5 bases and J by 6 bases, with 22 bases between. The CDR3 spans 16 residues.

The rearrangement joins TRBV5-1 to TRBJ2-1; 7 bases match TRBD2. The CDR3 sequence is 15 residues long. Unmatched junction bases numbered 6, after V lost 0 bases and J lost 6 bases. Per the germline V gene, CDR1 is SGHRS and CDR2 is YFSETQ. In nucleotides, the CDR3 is TGCGCCAGCAGCTTGGTCGCGGGAGCGACCAATGAGCAGTTCTTC. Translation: CASSLVAGATNEQFF.

The DNA of the CDR3 is TGTGCCAGCAGTTTAGGAGGTCCCTACGAGCAGTACTTC. It specifies CASSLGGPYEQYF. The chain recombines TRBV28 with TRBJ2-7; perhaps TRBD2 as D (5 bases). CDR1 and CDR2 (germline): MDHEN, SYDVKM. Trimming pared 2 bases from V and 2 bases from J, leaving 7 bases between. The CDR3 totals 13 residues. The full variable domain, completed using reference TRBV28 and TRBJ2-7, is DVKVTQSSRYLVKRTGEKVFLECVQDMDHENMFWYRQDPGLGLRLIYFSYDVKMKEKGDIPEGYSVSREKKERFSLILESASTNQTSMYLCASSLGGPYEQYFGPGTRLTVT.

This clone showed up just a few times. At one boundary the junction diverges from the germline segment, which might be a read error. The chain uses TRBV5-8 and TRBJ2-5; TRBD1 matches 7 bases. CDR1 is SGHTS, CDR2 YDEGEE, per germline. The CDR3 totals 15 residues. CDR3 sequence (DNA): TGTGCCAGCAACTTGGGACAGCGTGGCCAAGAGACCCAGTACTTC. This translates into CASNLGQRGQETQYF.

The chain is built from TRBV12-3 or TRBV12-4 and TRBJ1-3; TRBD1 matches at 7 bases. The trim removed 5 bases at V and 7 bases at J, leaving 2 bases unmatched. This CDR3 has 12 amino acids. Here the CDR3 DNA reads TGTGCCAGCAGTCTACAGGGGAACACCATATATTTT. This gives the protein CASSLQGNTIYF.